The following is a T cell receptor (beta chain) sequence with its context. What it recognizes is unknown. The data originate from a study of T-cell memory formation after mild COVID-19. Study observations and caveats: Clones that shrank (day 15 to 85) were balanced CD4/CD8, whereas later expanders leaned CD4+.

cDNA libraries for TCR alpha and TCR beta, carrying sample barcodes and UMIs, came from 5'RACE with constant-segment primers. TCRdb reprocessed the 5' RACE reads with MiXCR, giving one entry per CDR3 protein. The sample has approximately 260,000 distinct CDR3 sequences, roughly 18% seen once. Germline-derived CDR1 and CDR2 are SQVTM and ANQGSEA. V lost 4 bases and J lost 7, with 11 bases in between. CDR3 length: 12 residues. The sequence derives from a man aged 18 to 30 who had mild COVID-19 (a few samples of this study predate the infection). Cell type and time point are not known. Sequencing used PBMCs or a T cell subset sorted from them (not recorded which). This chain links TRBV29-1 with TRBJ2-4; D uncertain. CDR3 loop: CSVASGINIQYF. The CDR3 DNA sequence: TGCAGCGTTGCGAGTGGGATTAACATTCAGTACTTC.